These T cell receptor beta chains were read from a single sample in a study of blood T cell repertoires in COVID-19. Assay: immunoSEQ multiplex PCR; the TCRdb copy retains only in-frame clones and omits some. This sample has 150,000 to 200,000 clones, with roughly 89% found just once. Sequencing was done on a sample of PBMCs or T cells enriched from blood (not recorded which). These receptors all come from a woman aged 25 to 39 who had been exposed to COVID-19. The CDR3 runs from the conserved cysteine through the conserved F or W. Each record gives: clone size, J gene, V gene, D gene, CDR3 protein, CDR3 DNA. A D gene is named only where the DNA matches it firmly. Only part of the rows carry a size: once, few, many, or a class if the clone is expanded.

size: NA
J: TRBJ1-3
V: TRBV27
D: NA
CDR3: CASSLTRGGGNTIYF
DNA: TGTGCCAGCAGTTTAACCCGGGGAGGAGGAAACACCATATATTTT

size: few
J: TRBJ2-1
V: TRBV12-3/TRBV12-4
D: TRBD1
CDR3: CASSTAGTGWFF
DNA: TGTGCCAGCAGTACGGCCGGGACAGGGTGGTTCTTC

size: NA
J: TRBJ1-2
V: TRBV10-3
D: TRBD1
CDR3: CAVYDRGIYGYTF
DNA: TGTGCCGTTTACGACAGGGGTATCTATGGCTACACCTTC

size: NA
J: TRBJ2-2
V: TRBV5-1
D: TRBD1
CDR3: CASSSRQGGTGELFF
DNA: TGCGCCAGCAGCTCGAGACAGGGCGGCACCGGGGAGCTGTTTTTT

size: NA
J: TRBJ2-5
V: TRBV7-9
D: TRBD2
CDR3: CASDVVAGQETQYF
DNA: TGTGCCAGCGACGTGGTAGCGGGTCAAGAGACCCAGTACTTC

size: NA
J: TRBJ1-6
V: TRBV3-1/TRBV3-2
D: NA
CDR3: CASSLLGTPSNTLHF
DNA: TGTGCCAGCAGCCTCCTAGGGACACCGTCCAATACCCTCCACTTT

size: NA
J: TRBJ1-1
V: TRBV29-1
D: NA
CDR3: CSGAEGQRTEAFF
DNA: TGCAGCGGGGCCGAAGGGCAGCGGACTGAAGCTTTCTTT

size: NA
J: TRBJ2-7
V: TRBV4-1
D: NA
CDR3: CASSQFPGQGAGREQYF
DNA: TGCGCCAGCAGCCAATTTCCCGGACAGGGAGCGGGACGCGAGCAGTACTTC

size: NA
J: TRBJ1-2
V: TRBV3-1/TRBV3-2
D: TRBD1
CDR3: CASGDSLDYGYTF
DNA: TGTGCCAGCGGGGACAGCCTGGACTATGGCTACACCTTC

size: NA
J: TRBJ2-7
V: TRBV15
D: TRBD1
CDR3: CATSRRQGHYEQYF
DNA: TGTGCCACCAGCAGAAGACAGGGCCACTACGAGCAGTACTTC

size: few
J: TRBJ1-6
V: TRBV7-9
D: TRBD1
CDR3: CASSHRTGDSPLHF
DNA: TGTGCCAGCAGCCATCGGACAGGAGATTCACCCCTCCACTTT

size: few
J: TRBJ2-7
V: TRBV3-1/TRBV3-2
D: NA
CDR3: CASSQDRFSYEQYF
DNA: TGTGCCAGCAGCCAAGACAGATTTTCCTACGAGCAGTACTTC

size: few
J: TRBJ2-7
V: TRBV11-2
D: NA
CDR3: CASSLRTGTEQYF
DNA: TGTGCCAGCAGCTTGAGGACTGGCACCGAGCAGTACTTC

size: NA
J: TRBJ2-5
V: TRBV6-1
D: NA
CDR3: CASSEGRGQKETQYF
DNA: TGTGCCAGCAGTGAAGGAAGAGGGCAAAAAGAGACCCAGTACTTC

size: NA
J: TRBJ1-2
V: TRBV29-1
D: TRBD1
CDR3: CSARTGHYGYTF
DNA: TGCAGCGCCCGGACAGGGCACTATGGCTACACCTTC

size: NA
J: TRBJ2-1
V: TRBV7-9
D: TRBD1
CDR3: CASSLVRGPYNEQFF
DNA: TGTGCCAGCAGCTTAGTCAGGGGGCCCTACAATGAGCAGTTCTTC

size: NA
J: TRBJ2-3
V: TRBV5-1
D: TRBD2
CDR3: CASSTGTSGSTDTQYF
DNA: TGCGCCAGCAGCACTGGGACTAGCGGGAGCACAGATACGCAGTATTTT

size: NA
J: TRBJ1-2
V: TRBV12-3/TRBV12-4
D: NA
CDR3: CASSPTGPYGYTF
DNA: TGTGCCAGTAGCCCAACAGGCCCCTATGGCTACACCTTC

size: NA
J: TRBJ2-5
V: TRBV7-2
D: NA
CDR3: CASSTSSVFQETQYF
DNA: TGTGCCAGCAGCACAAGTAGCGTATTCCAAGAGACCCAGTACTTC

size: once
J: TRBJ1-5
V: TRBV12-5
D: NA
CDR3: CASGKWEGFGNQPQHF
DNA: TGTGCTAGTGGTAAATGGGAGGGGTTTGGCAATCAGCCCCAGCATTTT

size: NA
J: TRBJ1-4
V: TRBV7-6
D: NA
CDR3: CASSLDGLGAEKLFF
DNA: TGTGCCAGCAGCTTAGACGGGTTGGGAGCTGAAAAACTGTTTTTT

size: once
J: TRBJ1-1
V: TRBV5-6
D: NA
CDR3: CASSETGFEAFF
DNA: TGTGCCAGCAGCGAAACAGGGTTTGAAGCTTTCTTT

size: once
J: TRBJ2-7
V: TRBV9
D: NA
CDR3: CASGSRQVGEQYF
DNA: TGTGCCAGCGGATCAAGACAGGTCGGCGAGCAGTACTTC

size: NA
J: TRBJ2-3
V: TRBV6-5
D: TRBD2
CDR3: CASSYHSGGALDTQYF
DNA: TGTGCCAGCAGTTACCATAGCGGGGGGGCCTTAGATACGCAGTATTTT

size: NA
J: TRBJ2-1
V: TRBV5-1
D: NA
CDR3: CASRERTGTLPGHPYNEQFF
DNA: TGCGCCAGCAGGGAGCGGACGGGAACCCTCCCAGGTCACCCCTACAATGAGCAGTTCTTC

size: NA
J: TRBJ2-5
V: TRBV19
D: TRBD2
CDR3: CASSIVALATGRETQYF
DNA: TGTGCCAGTAGTATAGTGGCACTAGCGACGGGGAGAGAGACCCAGTACTTC

size: few
J: TRBJ2-7
V: TRBV6-5
D: TRBD2
CDR3: CASSYTRGGAYEQYF
DNA: TGTGCCAGCAGTTACACCCGGGGGGGGGCCTACGAGCAGTACTTC

size: NA
J: TRBJ2-2
V: TRBV19
D: NA
CDR3: CASSSDWRVNTGELFF
DNA: TGTGCCAGTAGTTCAGATTGGAGGGTAAACACCGGGGAGCTGTTTTTT

size: NA
J: TRBJ2-1
V: TRBV2
D: NA
CDR3: CASSVVSGNNEQFF
DNA: TGTGCCAGCAGTGTGGTGTCGGGGAACAATGAGCAGTTCTTC

size: once
J: TRBJ2-7
V: TRBV9
D: TRBD1
CDR3: CASSAWDRVRDEQYF
DNA: TGTGCCAGCAGCGCCTGGGACAGGGTAAGGGACGAGCAGTACTTC

size: NA
J: TRBJ2-2
V: TRBV2
D: NA
CDR3: CASTNVRGATGELFF
DNA: TGTGCCAGCACCAACGTCCGAGGCGCCACCGGGGAGCTGTTTTTT

size: NA
J: TRBJ1-1
V: TRBV30
D: TRBD1
CDR3: CALTGMNTEAFF
DNA: TGTGCCTTGACAGGGATGAACACTGAAGCTTTCTTT

size: NA
J: TRBJ2-5
V: TRBV27
D: NA
CDR3: CASSRWESGETQYF
DNA: TGTGCCAGCAGCCGTTGGGAGTCCGGAGAGACCCAGTACTTC

size: NA
J: TRBJ1-2
V: TRBV6-2/TRBV6-3
D: TRBD1
CDR3: CASSYPGRGVRGYTF
DNA: TGTGCCAGCAGTTACCCCGGCAGGGGGGTACGGGGCTACACCTTC

size: NA
J: TRBJ1-2
V: TRBV6-1
D: NA
CDR3: CASSETPDYGYTF
DNA: TGTGCCAGCAGTGAAACGCCAGACTATGGCTACACCTTC

size: NA
J: TRBJ2-5
V: TRBV6-5
D: NA
CDR3: CASSRGTSATGTQYF
DNA: TGTGCCAGCAGCCGAGGGACTTCAGCCACTGGGACCCAGTACTTC

size: NA
J: TRBJ1-1
V: TRBV7-8
D: NA
CDR3: CASSPLAGETEAFF
DNA: TGTGCCAGCAGCCCGTTAGCAGGGGAAACTGAAGCTTTCTTT

size: NA
J: TRBJ1-3
V: TRBV5-6
D: NA
CDR3: CASSLSQVYSGNTIYF
DNA: TGTGCCAGCAGCTTGTCCCAGGTATACTCTGGAAACACCATATATTTT

size: NA
J: TRBJ1-2
V: TRBV19
D: TRBD1
CDR3: CASQNPGQGDYGYTF
DNA: TGTGCCAGTCAAAATCCGGGACAGGGTGACTATGGCTACACCTTC

size: NA
J: TRBJ2-2
V: TRBV18
D: NA
CDR3: CASSSGANTGELFF
DNA: TGTGCCAGCTCATCAGGTGCAAACACCGGGGAGCTGTTTTTT

size: NA
J: TRBJ1-1
V: TRBV14
D: TRBD1
CDR3: CASSLQGAEAFF
DNA: TGTGCCAGCAGCCTTCAGGGGGCTGAAGCTTTCTTT

size: NA
J: TRBJ2-1
V: TRBV27
D: TRBD2
CDR3: CASSPLSGGALYNEQFF
DNA: TGTGCCAGCAGCCCCCTGAGCGGGGGGGCTCTTTACAATGAGCAGTTCTTC

size: NA
J: TRBJ1-1
V: TRBV6-5
D: NA
CDR3: CASSYSSVRTEAFF
DNA: TGTGCCAGCAGTTACTCAAGCGTTAGGACTGAAGCTTTCTTT

size: few
J: TRBJ1-1
V: TRBV11-2
D: NA
CDR3: CASSLGEDTEAFF
DNA: TGTGCCAGCAGCTTAGGTGAGGACACTGAAGCTTTCTTT

size: NA
J: TRBJ2-7
V: TRBV2
D: TRBD1
CDR3: CASSEDGTGASAQYF
DNA: TGTGCCAGCAGTGAAGACGGGACAGGGGCTTCCGCGCAGTACTTC

size: NA
J: TRBJ1-6
V: TRBV6-5
D: TRBD1
CDR3: CASNRGTDSNSPLHF
DNA: TGTGCCAGCAATCGGGGGACAGACTCAAATTCACCCCTCCACTTT

size: NA
J: TRBJ1-3
V: TRBV19
D: TRBD1
CDR3: CASSIQGAGNTIYF
DNA: TGTGCCAGTAGTATCCAGGGGGCTGGAAACACCATATATTTT

size: NA
J: TRBJ1-1
V: TRBV7-3
D: TRBD1
CDR3: CASSLNRGYEAFF
DNA: TGTGCCAGCAGCTTAAACAGGGGGTATGAAGCTTTCTTT

size: NA
J: TRBJ1-2
V: TRBV19
D: NA
CDR3: CASMRENRFNYGYTF
DNA: TGTGCCAGTATGCGGGAAAACAGATTTAACTATGGCTACACCTTC

size: NA
J: TRBJ1-6
V: TRBV19
D: NA
CDR3: CASSEPRGSGGSPLHF
DNA: TGTGCCAGTAGTGAGCCGCGGGGCTCCGGCGGATCACCCCTCCACTTT

size: once
J: TRBJ1-3
V: TRBV7-8
D: NA
CDR3: CASSLIGRASGNTIYF
DNA: TGTGCCAGCAGCTTAATTGGCAGGGCGTCTGGAAACACCATATATTTT

size: NA
J: TRBJ1-2
V: TRBV3-1/TRBV3-2
D: NA
CDR3: CASSQGTAYGYTF
DNA: TGTGCCAGCAGCCAAGGAACAGCCTATGGCTACACCTTC

size: many
J: TRBJ2-3
V: TRBV7-8
D: NA
CDR3: CASSRGTTGQYF
DNA: TGTGCCAGCAGCCGGGGGACAACCGGACAGTATTTT

size: NA
J: TRBJ1-5
V: TRBV6-5
D: NA
CDR3: CASRTGMGNQPQHF
DNA: TGTGCCAGCAGAACAGGGATGGGGAATCAGCCCCAGCATTTT